This is a list of T cell receptor beta chains from one sample in a study of blood T cell repertoires in COVID-19. The repertoire was sequenced with immunoSEQ multiplex PCR; TCRdb's copy has only in-frame clones and lacks some. The sample shows 15,000 or so clones, 88% of them seen only once. The specimen sequenced was peripheral blood. The receptors come from a human donor in a cohort sampled during active COVID-19. Each CDR3 is given with its conserved first and last residue. The D gene is left open where the match is weak. Rows may omit the clone size; those that give it use once, few, many or a size class.

TRBD2,TRBJ2-1,TRBV12-5,NA,TGTGCTAGTGGTTCTACTAGCGGGGGGCCGGGTGAGCAGTTCTTC,CASGSTSGGPGEQFF
NA,TRBJ1-1,TRBV6-5,few,TGTGCCAGCAGTTACTCGTTCTCAGGGGTCACTGAAGCTTTCTTT,CASSYSFSGVTEAFF
TRBD1,TRBJ1-2,TRBV5-1,NA,TGCGCCAGCAGCTTGGGGACAGGGCACTATGGCTACACCTTC,CASSLGTGHYGYTF
TRBD1,TRBJ2-7,TRBV28,NA,TGTGCCAGCAATTCGCGAGGGGGCGCCTCCTACGAGCAGTACTTC,CASNSRGGASYEQYF
NA,TRBJ1-4,TRBV7-9,NA,TGTGCCAGCAGCTTACGGGGTGCAGGGGTTTATGAAAAACTGTTTTTT,CASSLRGAGVYEKLFF
NA,TRBJ2-7,TRBV27,NA,TGTGCCAGCAGCCCTGGTTGGGGGGGCGGGTACGAGCAGTACTTC,CASSPGWGGGYEQYF
NA,TRBJ2-5,TRBV18,NA,TGTGCCAGCTCGCAGACAGCGGGAGAGACCCAGTACTTC,CASSQTAGETQYF
NA,TRBJ2-7,TRBV28,few,TGTGCCAGCAGCCCGTTTACGTTGCGGTCAAGCTCCTACGAGCAGTACTTC,CASSPFTLRSSSYEQYF
TRBD2,TRBJ2-3,TRBV3-1/TRBV3-2,NA,TGTGCCACCCGACTAGCGGGGGGGAAAGATACGCAGTATTTT,CATRLAGGKDTQYF
NA,TRBJ2-7,TRBV7-9,NA,TGTGCCAGCAGCTCACTCCCGGTCGTCCCGAACGAGCAGTACTTC,CASSSLPVVPNEQYF
NA,TRBJ2-5,TRBV7-9,few,TGTGCCAGCAGCTTAGCCCCAGGGATGGAGACCCAGTACTTC,CASSLAPGMETQYF
TRBD1,TRBJ2-7,TRBV11-2,NA,TGTGCCAGCAGCTTAGTGACAGGGCCGACCCCAACCTACGAGCAGTACTTC,CASSLVTGPTPTYEQYF
TRBD2,TRBJ2-7,TRBV9,NA,TGTGCCAGCAGCGCACTAGCGGGGGGTTCCTACGAGCAGTACTTC,CASSALAGGSYEQYF
NA,TRBJ2-7,TRBV3-1/TRBV3-2,NA,TGTGCCAGCAGCCAAGGGGCCGAGTCCCAGCAGTACTTC,CASSQGAESQQYF
TRBD2,TRBJ2-3,TRBV7-2,NA,TGTGCCAGCACCTTCGGGGGGGCGGGAACGCAGTATTTT,CASTFGGAGTQYF
NA,TRBJ1-2,TRBV15,once,TGTGCCACCAGCAGAGGGAATGAGGCTTTGGGCTACACCTTC,CATSRGNEALGYTF
TRBD2,TRBJ2-2,TRBV6-2/TRBV6-3,few,TGTGCCAGCAGCCCGGGACTAGCGGGAGGGCCAAGGCGCAATCCAAAAATCACCGGGGAGCTGTTTTTT,CASSPGLAGGPRRNPKITGELFF
NA,TRBJ1-3,TRBV7-9,NA,TGTGCCAGCAGCTTTCAGGGACTCTCTGGAAACACCATATATTTT,CASSFQGLSGNTIYF
NA,TRBJ2-1,TRBV27,NA,TGTGCCAGCAGCACCGCGGCCTACAATGAGCAGTTCTTC,CASSTAAYNEQFF
TRBD2,TRBJ2-2,TRBV4-1,NA,TGCGCCAGCAGCCAAGATTTATTTGGGCTAGCGGCCAACACCGGGGAGCTGTTTTTT,CASSQDLFGLAANTGELFF
TRBD2,TRBJ2-2,TRBV7-9,NA,TGTGCCAGCAGCTTAGAGATAGCGGGGGCCACGGACACCGGGGAGCTGTTTTTT,CASSLEIAGATDTGELFF
TRBD2,TRBJ2-3,TRBV4-1,NA,TGCGCCAGCAGTCGGACTAGCGGGGGCACAGATACGCAGTATTTT,CASSRTSGGTDTQYF
TRBD2,TRBJ2-5,TRBV5-1,NA,TGCGCCAGCAGCTTTGGGCGGGAGGTCACAGAGACCCAGTACTTC,CASSFGREVTETQYF
TRBD2,TRBJ2-2,TRBV6-1,NA,TGTGCCAGCAGTGAAGAGGCGGGGGGGCCCGGGGAGCTGTTTTTT,CASSEEAGGPGELFF
NA,TRBJ2-6,TRBV7-2,NA,TGTGCCAGCAGCTTAATATCGGGGATAGGAACCAACGTCCTGACTTTC,CASSLISGIGTNVLTF
TRBD2,TRBJ2-1,TRBV24-1,NA,TGTGCCACCAGTGACCCACCCCGAGCGGGAGCAGGTAACAATGAGCAGTTCTTC,CATSDPPRAGAGNNEQFF
TRBD1,TRBJ1-6,TRBV5-1,NA,TGCGCCAGCAGCTCAGGGGGGATGAGCTCCTATAATTCACCCCTCCACTTT,CASSSGGMSSYNSPLHF
NA,TRBJ2-4,TRBV5-5,NA,TGTGCCAGCAGCTTGGCCCTCAACATTCAGTACTTC,CASSLALNIQYF
NA,TRBJ1-2,TRBV4-1,NA,TGCGCCAGCAGCCAAGGTTCCTACTATGGCTACACCTTC,CASSQGSYYGYTF
NA,TRBJ2-5,TRBV18,NA,TGTGCCAGCTCACCAGGGGAGCCTAGTTGGCGGGAGACCCAGTACTTC,CASSPGEPSWRETQYF
TRBD1,TRBJ1-6,TRBV28,few,TGTGCCAGCAGAACTCAGGGGGCTTACTATAATTCACCCCTCCACTTT,CASRTQGAYYNSPLHF
NA,TRBJ2-1,TRBV5-4,NA,TGTGCCAGCAGCTTGGGTGGGGGGGCAATGGGTAATGAGCAGTTCTTC,CASSLGGGAMGNEQFF
NA,TRBJ2-3,TRBV6-1,NA,TGTGCCAGCAGTGAGACTCCCTCGTTAGTGGATACGCAGTATTTT,CASSETPSLVDTQYF
NA,TRBJ2-1,TRBV5-6,NA,TGTGCCAGCACCCTCTCCCCGCTGGGGGCGCAGTTCTTC,CASTLSPLGAQFF
NA,TRBJ1-5,TRBV15,NA,TGTGCCACCAGCAGACGACTGAACAATCAGCCCCAGCATTTT,CATSRRLNNQPQHF
TRBD2,TRBJ2-3,TRBV9,NA,TGTGCCAGCAGCGAGGGACTAGCGGGGGGGCCCGATACGCAGTATTTT,CASSEGLAGGPDTQYF
NA,TRBJ1-2,TRBV6-1,NA,TGTGCCAGCAGTGAAGACGGCTATGGCTACACCTTC,CASSEDGYGYTF
TRBD2,TRBJ2-5,TRBV11-3,NA,TGTGCCAGCAGCTTAGGAGTGTTCGGGACTAGGGGCCGTCAGACCCAGTACTTC,CASSLGVFGTRGRQTQYF
NA,TRBJ2-5,TRBV7-9,NA,TGTGCCAGCAGCCCCGATTTTCCCCAGGGGAAAGAGACCCAGTACTTC,CASSPDFPQGKETQYF
TRBD2,TRBJ2-5,TRBV9,once,TGTGCCAGCAGCGTAGACGGGAGGGTACAGACCCAGTACTTC,CASSVDGRVQTQYF
NA,TRBJ1-1,TRBV5-4,NA,TGTGCCAGCAGCTTGGTAGGGGGTATGAACACTGAAGCTTTCTTT,CASSLVGGMNTEAFF
TRBD1,TRBJ1-5,TRBV5-1,NA,TGCGCCAGCAGCTTGACAGGGGGTCAGGATCAGCCCCAGCATTTT,CASSLTGGQDQPQHF